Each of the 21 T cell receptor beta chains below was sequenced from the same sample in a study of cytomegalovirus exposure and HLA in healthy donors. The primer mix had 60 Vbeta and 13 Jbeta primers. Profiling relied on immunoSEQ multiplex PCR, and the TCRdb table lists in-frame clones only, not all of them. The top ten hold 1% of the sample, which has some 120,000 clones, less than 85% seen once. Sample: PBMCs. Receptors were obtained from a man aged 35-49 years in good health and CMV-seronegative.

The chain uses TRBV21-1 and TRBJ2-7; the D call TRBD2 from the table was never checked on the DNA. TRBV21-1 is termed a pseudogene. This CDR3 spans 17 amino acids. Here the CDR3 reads CASSKWVYGGIQYEQYF. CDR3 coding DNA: TGTGCCAGCAGCAAATGGGTGTATGGCGGGATTCAATACGAGCAGTACTTC.

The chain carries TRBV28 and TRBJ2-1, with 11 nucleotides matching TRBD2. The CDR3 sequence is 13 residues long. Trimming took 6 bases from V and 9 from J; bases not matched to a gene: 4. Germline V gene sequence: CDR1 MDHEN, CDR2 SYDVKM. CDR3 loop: CASRLAGVSEQFF. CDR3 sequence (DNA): TGTGCCAGCAGACTAGCGGGAGTCAGTGAGCAGTTCTTC.

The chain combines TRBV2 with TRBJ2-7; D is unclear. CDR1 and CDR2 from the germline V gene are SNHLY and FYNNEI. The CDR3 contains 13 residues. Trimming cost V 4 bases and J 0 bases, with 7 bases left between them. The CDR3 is CASSAPSSYEQYF. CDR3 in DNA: TGTGCCAGCAGTGCACCGAGCTCCTACGAGCAGTACTTC.

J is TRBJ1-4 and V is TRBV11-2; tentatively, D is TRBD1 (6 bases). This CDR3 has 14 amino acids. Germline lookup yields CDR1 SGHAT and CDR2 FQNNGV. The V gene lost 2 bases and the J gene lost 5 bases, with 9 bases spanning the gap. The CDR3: CASSLRGGNEKLFF. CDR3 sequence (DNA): TGTGCCAGCAGCTTAAGGGGGGGGAATGAAAAACTGTTTTTT.

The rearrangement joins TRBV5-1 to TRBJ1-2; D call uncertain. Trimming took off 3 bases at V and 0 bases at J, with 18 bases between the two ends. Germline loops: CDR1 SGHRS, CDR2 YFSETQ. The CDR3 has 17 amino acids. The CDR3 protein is CASSSGATTAANYGYTF. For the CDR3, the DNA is TGCGCCAGCAGCTCGGGTGCGACCACGGCAGCTAACTATGGCTACACCTTC.

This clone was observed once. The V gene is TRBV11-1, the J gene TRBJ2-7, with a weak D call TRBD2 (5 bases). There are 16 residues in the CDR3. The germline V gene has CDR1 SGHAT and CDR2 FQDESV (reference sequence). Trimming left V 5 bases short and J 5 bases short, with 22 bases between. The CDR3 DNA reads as TGTGCCAGCAGCACCCGATGGACGGGGTCGGGCGACGAGCAGTACTTC. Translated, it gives CASSTRWTGSGDEQYF.

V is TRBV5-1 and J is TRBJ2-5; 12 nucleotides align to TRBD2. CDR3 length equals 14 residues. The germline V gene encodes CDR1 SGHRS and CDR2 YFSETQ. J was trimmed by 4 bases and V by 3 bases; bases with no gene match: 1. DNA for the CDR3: TGCGCCAGCAGCTCGGGACTAGCGGGAGAGACCCAGTACTTC. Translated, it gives CASSSGLAGETQYF.

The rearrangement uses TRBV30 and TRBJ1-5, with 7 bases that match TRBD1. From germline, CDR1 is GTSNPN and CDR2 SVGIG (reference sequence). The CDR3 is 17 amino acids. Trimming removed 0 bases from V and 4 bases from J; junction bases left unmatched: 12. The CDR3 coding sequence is TGTGCCTGGAGTGTGGGGGGTTACGGGACAGTAAATCAGCCCCAGCATTTT. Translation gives CAWSVGGYGTVNQPQHF.

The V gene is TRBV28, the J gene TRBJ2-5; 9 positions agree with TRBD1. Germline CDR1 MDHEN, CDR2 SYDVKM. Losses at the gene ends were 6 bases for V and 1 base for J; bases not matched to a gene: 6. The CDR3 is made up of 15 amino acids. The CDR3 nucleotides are TGTGCCAGCAGATCCACAGGGGGCCCCCAAGAGACCCAGTACTTC. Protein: CASRSTGGPQETQYF.

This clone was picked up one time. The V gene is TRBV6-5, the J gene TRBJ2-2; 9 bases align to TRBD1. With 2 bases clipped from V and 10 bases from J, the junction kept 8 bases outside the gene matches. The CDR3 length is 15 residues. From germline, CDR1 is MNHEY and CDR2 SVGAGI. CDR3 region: CASSYTGQGHVELFF. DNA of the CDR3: TGTGCCAGCAGTTACACAGGACAGGGGCATGTGGAGCTGTTTTTT.

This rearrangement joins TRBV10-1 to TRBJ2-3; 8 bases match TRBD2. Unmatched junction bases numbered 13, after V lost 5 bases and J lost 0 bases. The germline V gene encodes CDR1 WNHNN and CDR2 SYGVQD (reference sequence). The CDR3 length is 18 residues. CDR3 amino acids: CASSPLAGSNPSTDTQYF. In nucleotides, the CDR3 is TGCGCCAGCAGTCCTTTAGCGGGATCAAACCCTAGCACAGATACGCAGTATTTT.

CDR3 coding DNA: TGTGCCTCCCAAACCCAGGCAGGAATCTATGGCTACACCTTC. Translating gives CASQTQAGIYGYTF. The rearrangement joins TRBV28 to TRBJ1-2; no definite D call. CDR1 and CDR2 (germline): MDHEN, SYDVKM. The CDR3 totals 14 residues. V lost 11 bases and J 4 bases, leaving 20 bases between the germline ends.

The DNA for the CDR3 is TGTGCCATCGCGGGGGGGCTTAGCACAGATACGCAGTATTTT. Its protein product is CAIAGGLSTDTQYF. The J gene is TRBJ2-3, the V gene TRBV10-3; the match to TRBD2 covers 9 bases. From germline, CDR1 is ENHRY and CDR2 SYGVKD. Trimming removed 8 bases from V and 0 bases from J; junction bases left unmatched: 3. The length of the CDR3 is 14 residues.

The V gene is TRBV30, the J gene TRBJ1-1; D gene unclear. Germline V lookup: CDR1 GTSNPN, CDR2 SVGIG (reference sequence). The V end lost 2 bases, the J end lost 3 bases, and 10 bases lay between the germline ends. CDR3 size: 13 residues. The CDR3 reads CAWSKRVDTEAFF. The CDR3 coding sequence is TGTGCCTGGAGTAAGAGGGTCGACACTGAAGCTTTCTTT.

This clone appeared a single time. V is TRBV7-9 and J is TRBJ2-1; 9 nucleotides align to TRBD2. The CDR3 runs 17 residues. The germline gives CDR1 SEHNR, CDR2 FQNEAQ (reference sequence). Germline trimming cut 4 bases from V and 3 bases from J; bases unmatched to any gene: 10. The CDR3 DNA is TGTGCCAGCAGCTCTGATCGGGGACTAGCTATCTACAATGAGCAGTTCTTC. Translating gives CASSSDRGLAIYNEQFF. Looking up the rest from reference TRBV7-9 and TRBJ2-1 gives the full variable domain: DTGVSQNPRHKITKRGQNVTFRCDPISEHNRLYWYRQTLGQGPEFLTYFQNEAQLEKSRLLSDRFSAERPKGSFSTLEIQRTEQGDSAMYLCASSSDRGLAIYNEQFFGPGTRLTVL.

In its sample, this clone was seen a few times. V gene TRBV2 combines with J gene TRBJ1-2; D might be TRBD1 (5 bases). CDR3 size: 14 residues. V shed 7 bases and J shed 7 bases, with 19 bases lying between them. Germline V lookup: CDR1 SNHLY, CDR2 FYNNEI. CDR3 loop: CASMRDLAIGGYTF. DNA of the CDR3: TGTGCCAGCATGCGGGACCTTGCAATCGGTGGCTACACCTTC.

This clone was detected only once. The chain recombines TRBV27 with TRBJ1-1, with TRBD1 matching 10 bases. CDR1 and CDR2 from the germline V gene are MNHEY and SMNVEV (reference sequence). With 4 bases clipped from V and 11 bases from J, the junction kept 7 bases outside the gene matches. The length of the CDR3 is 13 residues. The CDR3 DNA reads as TGTGCCAGCAGTTCGATGACAGGGGGCCCGGCTTTCTTT. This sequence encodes CASSSMTGGPAFF.

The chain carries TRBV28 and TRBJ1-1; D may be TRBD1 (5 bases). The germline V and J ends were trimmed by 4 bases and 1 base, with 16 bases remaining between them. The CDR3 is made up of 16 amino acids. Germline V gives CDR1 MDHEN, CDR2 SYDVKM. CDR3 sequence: CASSSRPGRGNTEAFF. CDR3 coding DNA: TGTGCCAGCAGTTCTCGTCCCGGGAGGGGGAACACTGAAGCTTTCTTT.

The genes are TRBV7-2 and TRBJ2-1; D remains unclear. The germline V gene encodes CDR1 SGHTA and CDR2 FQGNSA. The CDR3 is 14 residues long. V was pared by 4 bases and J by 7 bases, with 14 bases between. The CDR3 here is CASSSRTALNEQFF. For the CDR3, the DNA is TGTGCCAGCAGCTCCCGCACTGCTCTGAATGAGCAGTTCTTC.

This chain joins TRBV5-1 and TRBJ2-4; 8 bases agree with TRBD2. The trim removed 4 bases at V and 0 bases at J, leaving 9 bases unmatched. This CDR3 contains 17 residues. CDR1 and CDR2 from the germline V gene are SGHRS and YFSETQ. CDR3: CASSLESGGAAKNIQYF. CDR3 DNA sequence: TGCGCCAGCAGCCTCGAAAGCGGGGGAGCAGCCAAAAACATTCAGTACTTC.

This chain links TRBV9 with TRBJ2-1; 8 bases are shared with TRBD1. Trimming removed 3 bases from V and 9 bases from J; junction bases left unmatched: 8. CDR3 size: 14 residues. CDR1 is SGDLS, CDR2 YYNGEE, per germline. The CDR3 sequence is CASSADRGIGEQFF. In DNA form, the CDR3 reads TGTGCCAGCAGCGCCGACAGGGGTATAGGTGAGCAGTTCTTC.